This entry features one TCR beta chain sequence. In the source study's methods: Amplification of reference gene primers provided the estimated nucleated cell counts. Sequencing used immunoSEQ multiplex PCR; TCRdb keeps in-frame clones, though not all of them. The V and J calls and clone size were taken over from that table, and D and trimming were inferred from the DNA. The table includes about 120,000 clones, approximately 83% detected once. This sample is drawn from a study of blood T cell repertoires in COVID-19. As for the study in general: The cDNA or gDNA used as material had been derived from T cells, B-cell-depleted T cells, or PBMCs.

The CDR3 has 13 amino acids. Deletions cut 5 bases from V and 2 bases from J, with 9 bases between. From germline, CDR1 is LGHNT and CDR2 FRNRAP. V and J are TRBV12-5 and TRBJ1-1; unclear D gene. This TCR was sampled from a woman older than 75 with acute or convalescent COVID-19. The specimen was peripheral blood. CDR3 in amino acids: CASGRSPNTEAFF. As DNA, the CDR3 is TGTGCTAGTGGTAGAAGCCCAAACACTGAAGCTTTCTTT.